This T cell receptor beta chain was captured in a study of identical twins. TCRdb ran MiXCR on the 5' RACE reads and lists one entry per CDR3 protein. This table has roughly 220,000 distinct CDR3 sequences, approximately 5.9% appearing once. V trimming: 3 bases; J trimming: 1 base; junction bases outside the gene matches: 11. This CDR3 contains 17 residues. The germline gives CDR1 SGDLS, CDR2 YYNGEE. This same sample was also part of a study on T cells expressing NK-cell markers. That source notes: One observes that, in several donors, these clonotypes were also the leading ones within the CD3+CD56-NKG2C+ fraction.

Material: CD8+ T cells sorted from blood. The clonotype was recovered from a young woman in good health. V and J are TRBV9 and TRBJ2-3, with 7 bases matching TRBD1. DNA for the CDR3: TGTGCCAGCAGCGCCCCGATTAGACAGGGAGGCACAGATACGCAGTATTTT. Amino acids: CASSAPIRQGGTDTQYF.